This TCR beta chain was sequenced during a study of blood T cells in healthy people across ages. Regarding the study as a whole: Getting older went along with TCR beta diversity per million T cells dropping roughly linearly. Diversity estimates from one million T cells were considered underestimates.

Germline CDR1 DFQATT, CDR2 SNEGSKA (reference sequence). The V end lost 6 bases, the J end lost 0 bases, and 9 bases lay between the germline ends. The CDR3 consists of 14 residues. Isolation yielded PBMCs, at least 7 million per sample, in every case. This clonotype was detected a few times. Its antigen remains unidentified. PCR was performed a second time for about 7 to 11 cycles using a sample-barcoded 5' primer and a J-beta primer mix. TCRdb analysed the 5' RACE reads with MiXCR anew, one entry per CDR3 protein. This sample yields about 970,000 distinct CDR3 sequences, of which about 53% are seen a single time; about 21% belongs to the top ten.

This rearrangement joins TRBV20-1 to TRBJ2-6; possibly TRBD2 for D (6 bases). Sequences were obtained from blood. The sequence was obtained from a woman aged 60 to 75 in good health. The CDR3 protein is CSAAGGSGANVLTF. CDR3 coding DNA: TGCAGTGCAGCCGGGGGCTCTGGGGCCAACGTCCTGACTTTC.